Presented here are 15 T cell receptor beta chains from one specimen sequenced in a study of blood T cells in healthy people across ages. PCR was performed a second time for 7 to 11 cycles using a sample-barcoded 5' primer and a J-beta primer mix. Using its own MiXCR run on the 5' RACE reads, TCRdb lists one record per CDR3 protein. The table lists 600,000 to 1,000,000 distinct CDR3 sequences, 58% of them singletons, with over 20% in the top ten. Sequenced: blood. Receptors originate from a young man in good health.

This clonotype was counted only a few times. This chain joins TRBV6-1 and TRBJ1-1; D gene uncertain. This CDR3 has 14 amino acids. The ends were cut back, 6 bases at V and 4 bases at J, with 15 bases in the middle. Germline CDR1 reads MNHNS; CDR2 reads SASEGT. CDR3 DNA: TGTGCCAGCAGAGCTTGGCCACAAGGCACTGAAGCTTTCTTT. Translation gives CASRAWPQGTEAFF.

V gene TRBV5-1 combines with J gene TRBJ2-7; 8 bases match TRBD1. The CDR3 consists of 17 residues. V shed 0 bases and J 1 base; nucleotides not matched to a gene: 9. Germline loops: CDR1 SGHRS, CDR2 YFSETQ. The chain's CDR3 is CASSLAQGERGSYEQYF. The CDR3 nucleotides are TGCGCCAGCAGCTTGGCACAGGGGGAAAGAGGGTCCTACGAGCAGTACTTC.

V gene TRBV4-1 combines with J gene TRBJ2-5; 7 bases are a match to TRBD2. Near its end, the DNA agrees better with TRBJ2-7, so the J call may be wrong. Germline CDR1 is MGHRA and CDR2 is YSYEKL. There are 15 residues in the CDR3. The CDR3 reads CASSQDGAGSYEQYF. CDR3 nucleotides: TGCGCCAGCAGCCAAGACGGAGCGGGGTCGTACGAGCAGTACTTC.

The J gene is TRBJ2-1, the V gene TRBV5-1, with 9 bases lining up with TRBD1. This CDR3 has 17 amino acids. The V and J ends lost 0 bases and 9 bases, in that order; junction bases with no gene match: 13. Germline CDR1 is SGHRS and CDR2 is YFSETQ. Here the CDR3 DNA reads TGCGCCAGCAGCTTGGACGGGGGGACAGGGTATGGAACTGAGCAGTTCTTC. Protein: CASSLDGGTGYGTEQFF. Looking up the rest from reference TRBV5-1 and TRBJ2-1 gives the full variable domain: KAGVTQTPRYLIKTRGQQVTLSCSPISGHRSVSWYQQTPGQGLQFLFEYFSETQRNKGNFPGRFSGRQFSNSRSEMNVSTLELGDSALYLCASSLDGGTGYGTEQFFGPGTRLTVL.

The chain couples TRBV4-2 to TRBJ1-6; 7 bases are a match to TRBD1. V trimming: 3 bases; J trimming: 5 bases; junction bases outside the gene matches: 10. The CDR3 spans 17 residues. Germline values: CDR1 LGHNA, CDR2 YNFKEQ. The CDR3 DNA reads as TGTGCCAGCAGCCACCCCGAGGCAGGGGGTGATAATTCACCCCTCCACTTT. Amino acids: CASSHPEAGGDNSPLHF.

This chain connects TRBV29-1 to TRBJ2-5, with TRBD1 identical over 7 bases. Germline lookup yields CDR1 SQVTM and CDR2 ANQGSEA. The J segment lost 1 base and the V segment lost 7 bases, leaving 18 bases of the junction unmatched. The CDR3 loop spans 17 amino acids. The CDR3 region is CSAALTGMMRVQETQYF. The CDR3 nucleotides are TGCAGCGCCGCACTGACAGGGATGATGAGGGTCCAAGAGACCCAGTACTTC.

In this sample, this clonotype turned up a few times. CDR3 in DNA: TGCAGCGTTGAAGGAGGACAGGGGGCTGACTACGAGCAGTACTTC. Amino acids: CSVEGGQGADYEQYF. V is TRBV29-1 and J is TRBJ2-7, with TRBD1 matching 11 bases. CDR1 SQVTM and CDR2 ANQGSEA come from the germline V gene. The CDR3 loop spans 15 amino acids. J lost 3 bases, V lost 1 base, and 5 bases had no gene match.

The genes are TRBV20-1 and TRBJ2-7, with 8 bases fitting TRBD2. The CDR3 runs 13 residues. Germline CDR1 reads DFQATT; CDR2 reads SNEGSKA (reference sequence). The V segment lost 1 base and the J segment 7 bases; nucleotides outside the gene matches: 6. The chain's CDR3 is CSARVPGGAEQYF. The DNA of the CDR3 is TGCAGTGCTAGAGTACCGGGAGGGGCAGAGCAGTACTTC.

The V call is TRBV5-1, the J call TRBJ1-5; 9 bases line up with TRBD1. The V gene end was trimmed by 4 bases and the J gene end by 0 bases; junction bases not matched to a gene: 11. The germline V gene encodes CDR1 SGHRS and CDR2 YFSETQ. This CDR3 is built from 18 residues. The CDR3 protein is CASSHRQGETSSNQPQHF. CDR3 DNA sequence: TGCGCCAGCAGCCATCGACAGGGGGAAACCTCTAGCAATCAGCCCCAGCATTTT.

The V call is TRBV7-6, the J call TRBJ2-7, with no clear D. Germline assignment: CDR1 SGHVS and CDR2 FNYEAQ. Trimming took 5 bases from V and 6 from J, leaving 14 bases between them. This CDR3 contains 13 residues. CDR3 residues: CASSPSEYGEQYF. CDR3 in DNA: TGTGCCAGCAGCCCCAGTGAGTACGGCGAGCAGTACTTC.

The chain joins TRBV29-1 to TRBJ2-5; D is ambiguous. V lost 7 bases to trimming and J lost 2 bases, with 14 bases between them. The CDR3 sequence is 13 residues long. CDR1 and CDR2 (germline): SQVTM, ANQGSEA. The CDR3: CSAVGKRQETQYF. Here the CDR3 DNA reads TGCAGCGCTGTAGGTAAACGGCAAGAGACCCAGTACTTC.

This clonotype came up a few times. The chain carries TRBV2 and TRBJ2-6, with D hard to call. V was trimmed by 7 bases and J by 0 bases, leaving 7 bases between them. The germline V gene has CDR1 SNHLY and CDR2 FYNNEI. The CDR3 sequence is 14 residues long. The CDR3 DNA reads TGTGCCAGCAATAGAGCCTCTGGGGCCAACGTCCTGACTTTC. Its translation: CASNRASGANVLTF.

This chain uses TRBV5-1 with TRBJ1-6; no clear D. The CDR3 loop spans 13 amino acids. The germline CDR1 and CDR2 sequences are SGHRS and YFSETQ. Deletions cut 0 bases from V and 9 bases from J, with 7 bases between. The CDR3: CASSLEPTSPLHF. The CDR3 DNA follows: TGCGCCAGCAGCTTGGAGCCCACTTCACCCCTCCACTTT.

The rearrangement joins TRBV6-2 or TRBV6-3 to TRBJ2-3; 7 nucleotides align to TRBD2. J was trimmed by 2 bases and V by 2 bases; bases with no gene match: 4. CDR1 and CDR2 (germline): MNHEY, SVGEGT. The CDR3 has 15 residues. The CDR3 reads CASSYLSGTTDTQYF. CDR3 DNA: TGTGCCAGCAGTTACCTAAGCGGGACCACAGATACGCAGTATTTT.

The CDR3 region is CSARSPDTQYF. In DNA, the CDR3 is TGCAGTGCTAGATCCCCAGATACGCAGTATTTT. The V and J genes are TRBV20-1 and TRBJ2-3; no clear D. Germline V gene data show CDR1 as DFQATT and CDR2 as SNEGSKA (reference sequence). V shed 2 bases and J shed 4 bases, with 4 bases lying between them. This CDR3 contains 11 residues.